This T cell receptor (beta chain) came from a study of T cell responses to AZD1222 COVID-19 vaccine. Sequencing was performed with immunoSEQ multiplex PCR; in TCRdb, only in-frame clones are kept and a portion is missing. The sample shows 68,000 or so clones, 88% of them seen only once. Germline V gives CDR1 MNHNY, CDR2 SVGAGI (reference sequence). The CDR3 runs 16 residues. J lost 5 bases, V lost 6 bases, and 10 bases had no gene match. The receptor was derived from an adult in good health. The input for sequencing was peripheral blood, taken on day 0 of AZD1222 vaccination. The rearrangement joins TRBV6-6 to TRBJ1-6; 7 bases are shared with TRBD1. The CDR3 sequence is CASRPGTVFNNSPLHF. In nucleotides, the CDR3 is TGTGCCAGCAGACCCGGGACAGTCTTTAATAATTCACCCCTCCACTTT.